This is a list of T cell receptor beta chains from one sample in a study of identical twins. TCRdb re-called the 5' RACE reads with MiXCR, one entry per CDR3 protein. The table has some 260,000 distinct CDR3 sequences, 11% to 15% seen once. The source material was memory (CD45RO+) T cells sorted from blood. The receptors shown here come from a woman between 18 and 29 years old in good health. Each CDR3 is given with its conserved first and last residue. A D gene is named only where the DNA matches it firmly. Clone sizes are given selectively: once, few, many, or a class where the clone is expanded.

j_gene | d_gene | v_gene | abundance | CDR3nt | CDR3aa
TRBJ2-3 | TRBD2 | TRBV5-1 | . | TGCGCCAGCAGCGCTGGCCGCGGGGGGGATACGCAGTATTTT | CASSAGRGGDTQYF
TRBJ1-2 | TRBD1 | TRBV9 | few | TGTGCCAGCAGCCATACAGACAGGGTCGGCGGCTACACCTTC | CASSHTDRVGGYTF
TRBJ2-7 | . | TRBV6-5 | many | TGTGCCAGCAGTTACTCCGCCGACAGCTCCTACGAGCAGTACTTC | CASSYSADSSYEQYF
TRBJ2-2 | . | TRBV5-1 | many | TGCGCCAGCAGCTTGGCTAGCGCCGGGGAGCTGTTTTTT | CASSLASAGELFF
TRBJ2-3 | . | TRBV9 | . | TGTGCCAGCAGCGTAGATCAGGGGCTGGCAGATACGCAGTATTTT | CASSVDQGLADTQYF
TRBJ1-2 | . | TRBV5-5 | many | TGTGCCAGCAGCTTGCAGGGAAGGACTAACTATGGCTACACCTTC | CASSLQGRTNYGYTF
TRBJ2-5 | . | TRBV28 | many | TGTGCCAGCAGTGTGGGGTTTCGGACCCAGTACTTC | CASSVGFRTQYF
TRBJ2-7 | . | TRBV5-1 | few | TGCGCCAGCAGCCCCCAACAGGCCCTTGCCTACGAGCAGTACTTC | CASSPQQALAYEQYF
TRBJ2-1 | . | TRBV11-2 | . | TGTGCCAGCAGCTTAGATCAACGTGGGCTAGACTCCTACAATGAGCAGTTCTTC | CASSLDQRGLDSYNEQFF
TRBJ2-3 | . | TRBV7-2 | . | TGTGCCAGCAGCTTAGGGCAAACGCGAGACAGAGGAGATACGCAGTATTTT | CASSLGQTRDRGDTQYF
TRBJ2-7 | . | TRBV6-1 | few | TGTGCCAGCACCAGGGGCGGGTCCTACGAGCAGTACTTC | CASTRGGSYEQYF
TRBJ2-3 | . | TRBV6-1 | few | TGTGCCAGCAGGATAGCGGTGCGGGATACGCAGTATTTT | CASRIAVRDTQYF
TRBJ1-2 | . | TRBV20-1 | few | TGCAGTGCTAGTACAGGGTCCAATGGCTACACCTTC | CSASTGSNGYTF
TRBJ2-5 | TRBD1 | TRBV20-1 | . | TGCAGTGCAGTCGACAGGGGAGGGACCCAGTACTTC | CSAVDRGGTQYF
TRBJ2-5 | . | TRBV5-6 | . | TGTGCCAGCAGCTTAGGAGCAGATCGGGAGACCCAGTACTTC | CASSLGADRETQYF
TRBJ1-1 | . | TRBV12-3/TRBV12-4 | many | TGTGCCAGCAGTTTACGGGGAACGGATGAAGCTTTCTTT | CASSLRGTDEAFF
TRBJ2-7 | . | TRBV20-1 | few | TGCAGTGCTGTCAGGGGGGCCGACGAGCAGTACTTC | CSAVRGADEQYF
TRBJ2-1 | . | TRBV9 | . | TGTGCCAGCAGCGTAGAAGGAAGGCCCTACAATGAGCAGTTCTTC | CASSVEGRPYNEQFF
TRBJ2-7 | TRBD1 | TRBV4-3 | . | TGCGCCAGCAGCCACAGGGACAGGGGTTACGAGCAGTACTTC | CASSHRDRGYEQYF
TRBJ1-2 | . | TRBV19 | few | TGTGCATGCAAGGAGAGAAGGAGATCGGAGGGCTACACCTTC | CACKERRRSEGYTF
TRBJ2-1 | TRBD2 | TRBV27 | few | TGTGCCAGCAGTTTACCCGGGACTATATACAATGAGCAGTTCTTC | CASSLPGTIYNEQFF
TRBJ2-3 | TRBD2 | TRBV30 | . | TGTGCCTGGAGTAGATATTCCGGGAGGTTCGCAGATACGCAGTATTTT | CAWSRYSGRFADTQYF
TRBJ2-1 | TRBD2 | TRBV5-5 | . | TGTGCCAGCAGCCCCCGGGACTACCACAATGAGCAGTTCTTC | CASSPRDYHNEQFF
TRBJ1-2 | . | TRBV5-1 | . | TGCGCCAGCAGCTTGGGTCTAGAAGGGAACTATGGCTACACCTTC | CASSLGLEGNYGYTF
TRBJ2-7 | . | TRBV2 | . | TGTGCCAGCAGGGAAGGACGGGGGAGCTCCTACGAGCAGTACTTC | CASREGRGSSYEQYF
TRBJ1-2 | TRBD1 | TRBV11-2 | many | TGTGCCAGCAGCCCCAACAGGGGTCCTAACTATGGCTACACCTTC | CASSPNRGPNYGYTF
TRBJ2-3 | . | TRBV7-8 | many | TGTGCCAGCAGTTGGGGGCTAAACGCAGATACGCAGTATTTT | CASSWGLNADTQYF
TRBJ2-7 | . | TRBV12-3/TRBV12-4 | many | TGTGCCAGCAGTCCCACAGGGACGGGCTACGAGCAGTACTTC | CASSPTGTGYEQYF
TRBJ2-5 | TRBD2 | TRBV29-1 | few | TGCACCTACCGGGGGGGAGGGGAGACCCAGTACTTC | CTYRGGGETQYF
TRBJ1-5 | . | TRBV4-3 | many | TGCGCCAGCAGCCAACGACCCACAGTAAGCAATCAGCCCCAGCATTTT | CASSQRPTVSNQPQHF
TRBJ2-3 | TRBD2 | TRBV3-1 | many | TGTGCCAGCAGCCGGCTCTCCGGGACTAGCGGCACAGATACGCAGTATTTT | CASSRLSGTSGTDTQYF
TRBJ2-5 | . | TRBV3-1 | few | TGTGCCAGCAGAGATACAGGGTTTGGAGAGACCCAGTACTTC | CASRDTGFGETQYF
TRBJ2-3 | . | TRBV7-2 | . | TGTGCCAGCAGCCGGGGTAAGGCAGATACGCAGTATTTT | CASSRGKADTQYF
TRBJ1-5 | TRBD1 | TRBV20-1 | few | TGCAGTGCTACGGACAGGGTCGGCAATCAGCCCCAGCATTTT | CSATDRVGNQPQHF
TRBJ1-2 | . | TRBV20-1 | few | TGCAGTGCTAGAGATTACAGGGACGGGGGCTACACCTTC | CSARDYRDGGYTF
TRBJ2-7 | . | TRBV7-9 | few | TGTGCCAGCAGCTTAGGCGGTTTCGCCTACGAGCAGTACTTC | CASSLGGFAYEQYF
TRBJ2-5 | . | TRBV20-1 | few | TGCAGTGCTACAAGTGGCCCCTTGGGAGAGACCCAGTACTTC | CSATSGPLGETQYF
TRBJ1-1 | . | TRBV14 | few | TGTGCCAGCAGCCAAGAATACCGGACAGTCGGAAGGGTCACTGAAGCTTTCTTT | CASSQEYRTVGRVTEAFF
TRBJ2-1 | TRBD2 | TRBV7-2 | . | TGTGCCAGCAGCTTCAAGACTAGCGGCTACAATGAGCAGTTCTTC | CASSFKTSGYNEQFF
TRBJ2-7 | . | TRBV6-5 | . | TGTGCCAGCAGTTACGGGGCCACAGTTCACTACGAGCAGTACTTC | CASSYGATVHYEQYF
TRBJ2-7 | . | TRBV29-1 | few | TGCAGCGTCGTCCGGGACCACGAGCAGTACTTC | CSVVRDHEQYF
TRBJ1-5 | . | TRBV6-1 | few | TGTGCCAGCAGTCTTACAGGGCCCCCACGACAGCCCCAGCATTTT | CASSLTGPPRQPQHF
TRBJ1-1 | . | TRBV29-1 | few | TGCAGCGCTTCGAGGGAGGGGAGCACTGAAGCTTTCTTT | CSASREGSTEAFF
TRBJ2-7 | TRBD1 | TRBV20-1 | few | TGCAGTGCTAGAGTTTTTACAGGGGGCGGCGACGAGCAGTACTTC | CSARVFTGGGDEQYF
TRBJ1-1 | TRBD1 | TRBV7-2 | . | TGTGCCAGCAGCTTCTTTCAGGGACAGACTGAAGCTTTCTTT | CASSFFQGQTEAFF
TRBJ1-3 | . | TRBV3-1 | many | TGTGCCAGCAGCCACGGGACCAGCTCTGGAAACACCATATATTTT | CASSHGTSSGNTIYF
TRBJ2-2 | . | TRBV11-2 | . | TGTGCCAGCAGCAGCCGGGCCTTGAACACCGGGGAGCTGTTTTTT | CASSSRALNTGELFF
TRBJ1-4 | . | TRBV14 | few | TGTGCCAGCAGCCAAGAAAGAGGGCGAACTAATGAAAAACTGTTTTTT | CASSQERGRTNEKLFF
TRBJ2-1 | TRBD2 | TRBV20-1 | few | TGCAGTGCAAAGACTAGCGGGAAAGGTGAGCAGTTCTTC | CSAKTSGKGEQFF
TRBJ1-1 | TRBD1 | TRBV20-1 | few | TGCAGTGCTAGAGGACAGGGGGCCGGTGAAGCTTTCTTT | CSARGQGAGEAFF
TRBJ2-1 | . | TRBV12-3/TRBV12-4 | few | TGTGCCAGCAGTTTAGGACTTTACTCCTACAATGAGCAGTTCTTC | CASSLGLYSYNEQFF
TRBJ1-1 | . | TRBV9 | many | TGTGCCAGCAGCGTAGGGGCCCTCGGCACTGAAGCTTTCTTT | CASSVGALGTEAFF